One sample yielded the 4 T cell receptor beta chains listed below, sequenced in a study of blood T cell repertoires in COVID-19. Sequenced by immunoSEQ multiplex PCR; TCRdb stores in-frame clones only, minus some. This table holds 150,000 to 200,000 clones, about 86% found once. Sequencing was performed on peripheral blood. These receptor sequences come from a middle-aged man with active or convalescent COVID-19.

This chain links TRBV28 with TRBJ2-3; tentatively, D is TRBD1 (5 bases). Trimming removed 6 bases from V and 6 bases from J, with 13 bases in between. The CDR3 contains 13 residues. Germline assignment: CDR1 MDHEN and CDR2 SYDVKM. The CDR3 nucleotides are TGTGCCAGCAGGGGGCGGAGAGCCGATACGCAGTATTTT. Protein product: CASRGRRADTQYF.

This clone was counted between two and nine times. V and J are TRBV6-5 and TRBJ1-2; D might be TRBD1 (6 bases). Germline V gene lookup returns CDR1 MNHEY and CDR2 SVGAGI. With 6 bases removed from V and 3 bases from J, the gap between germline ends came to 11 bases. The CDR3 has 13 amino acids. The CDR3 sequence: CASRPDSYYGYTF. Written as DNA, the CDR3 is TGTGCCAGCAGACCGGACAGCTACTATGGCTACACCTTC.

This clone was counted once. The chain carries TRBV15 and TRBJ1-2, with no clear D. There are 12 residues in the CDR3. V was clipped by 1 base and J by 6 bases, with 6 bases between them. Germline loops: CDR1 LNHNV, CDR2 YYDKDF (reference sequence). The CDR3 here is CATSRVADGYTF. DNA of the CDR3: TGTGCCACCAGCAGAGTTGCGGATGGCTACACCTTC.

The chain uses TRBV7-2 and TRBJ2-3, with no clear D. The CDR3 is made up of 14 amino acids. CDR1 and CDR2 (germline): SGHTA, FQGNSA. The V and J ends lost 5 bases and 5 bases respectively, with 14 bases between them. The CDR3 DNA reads TGTGCCAGCAGCCCTCCTGAGGCACTAGATACGCAGTATTTT. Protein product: CASSPPEALDTQYF.